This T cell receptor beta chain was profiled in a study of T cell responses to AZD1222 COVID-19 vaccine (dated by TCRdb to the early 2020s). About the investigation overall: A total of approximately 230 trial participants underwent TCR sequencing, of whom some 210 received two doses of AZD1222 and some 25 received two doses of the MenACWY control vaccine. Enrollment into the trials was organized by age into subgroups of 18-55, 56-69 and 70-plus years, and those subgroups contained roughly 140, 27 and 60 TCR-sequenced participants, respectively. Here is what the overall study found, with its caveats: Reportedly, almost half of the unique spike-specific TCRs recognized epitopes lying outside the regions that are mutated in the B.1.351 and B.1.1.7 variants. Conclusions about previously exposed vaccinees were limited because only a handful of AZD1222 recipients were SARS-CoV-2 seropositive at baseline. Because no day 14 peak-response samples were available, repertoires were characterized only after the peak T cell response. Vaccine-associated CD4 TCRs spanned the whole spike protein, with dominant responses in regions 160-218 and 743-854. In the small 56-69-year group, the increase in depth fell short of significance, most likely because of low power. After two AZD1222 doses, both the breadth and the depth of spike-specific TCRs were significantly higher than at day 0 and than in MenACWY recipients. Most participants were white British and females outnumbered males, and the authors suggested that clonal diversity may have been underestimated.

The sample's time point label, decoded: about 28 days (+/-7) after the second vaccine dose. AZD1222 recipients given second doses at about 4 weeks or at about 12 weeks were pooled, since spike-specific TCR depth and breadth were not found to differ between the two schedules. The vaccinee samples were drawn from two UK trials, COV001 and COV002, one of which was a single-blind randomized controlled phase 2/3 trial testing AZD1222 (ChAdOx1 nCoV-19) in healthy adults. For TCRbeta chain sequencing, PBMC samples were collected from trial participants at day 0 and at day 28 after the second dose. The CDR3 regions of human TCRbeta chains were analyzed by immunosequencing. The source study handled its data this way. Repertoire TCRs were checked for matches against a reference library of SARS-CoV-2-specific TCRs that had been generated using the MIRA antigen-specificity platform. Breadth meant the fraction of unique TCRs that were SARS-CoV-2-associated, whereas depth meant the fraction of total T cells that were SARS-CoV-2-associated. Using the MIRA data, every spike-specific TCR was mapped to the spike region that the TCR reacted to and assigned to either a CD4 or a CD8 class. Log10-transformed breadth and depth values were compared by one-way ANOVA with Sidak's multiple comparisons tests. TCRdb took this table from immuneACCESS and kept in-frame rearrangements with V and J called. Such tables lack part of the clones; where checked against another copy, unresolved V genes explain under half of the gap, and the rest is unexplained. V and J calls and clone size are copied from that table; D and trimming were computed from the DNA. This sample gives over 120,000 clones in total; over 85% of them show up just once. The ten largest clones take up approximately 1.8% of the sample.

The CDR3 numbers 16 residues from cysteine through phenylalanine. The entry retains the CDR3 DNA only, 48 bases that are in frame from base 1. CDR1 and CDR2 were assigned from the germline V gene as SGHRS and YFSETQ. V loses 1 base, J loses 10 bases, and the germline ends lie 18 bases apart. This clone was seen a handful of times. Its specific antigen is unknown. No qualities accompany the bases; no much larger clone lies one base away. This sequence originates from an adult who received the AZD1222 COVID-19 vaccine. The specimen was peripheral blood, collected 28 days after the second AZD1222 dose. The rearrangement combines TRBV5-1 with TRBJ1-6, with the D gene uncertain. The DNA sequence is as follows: TGCGCCAGCAGCTTGAGTGGGTATGGAGCCGACTCACCCCTCCACTTT. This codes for CASSLSGYGADSPLHF.